Below, one T cell receptor beta chain is given with its context. An input of roughly 0.5 to 1 ug of RNA was subjected to reverse transcription using random hexamers. Each CDR3 protein gets one entry after TCRdb re-called the immunoSEQ multiplex PCR reads with MiXCR. The sample has 150,000 to 200,000 distinct CDR3 sequences, roughly 95% seen once. These data belong to a study of CD8 T cells in Susac syndrome. TCR beta sequences were obtained from blood CD8+ and CD4+ T cells. The CDR3 has 15 amino acids. Trimming stripped 2 bases from V and 3 bases from J, with 12 bases between. Germline CDR1 reads SEHNR; CDR2 reads FQNEAQ (reference sequence).

This sequence joins TRBV7-9 and TRBJ2-3; a possible D gene is TRBD2 (6 bases). Sequencing used CD4+ T cells from PBMCs. The sequence came from a human donor with multiple sclerosis. CDR3 in amino acids: CASSLTGEVTDTQYF. The CDR3 DNA is TGTGCCAGCAGCTTAACGGGAGAAGTGACAGATACGCAGTATTTT.